This TCR beta chain was documented in a study of T cell changes during pregnancy in multiple sclerosis. Germline trimming cut 4 bases from V and 4 bases from J; bases unmatched to any gene: 12. The germline V gene encodes CDR1 SQVTM and CDR2 ANQGSEA. CDR3 length: 15 residues. Sequencing used immunoSEQ multiplex PCR; TCRdb keeps in-frame clones, though not all of them. The table records approximately 38,000 clones, about nine tenths of them present only once. The chain links TRBV29-1 to TRBJ2-7; 8 nucleotides agree with TRBD1. Source: CD8+ T cells from peripheral blood mononuclear cells, taken in the second trimester of pregnancy. This clonotype was obtained from a female donor with multiple sclerosis, enrolled in a pregnancy study. The CDR3 is CSVGGLQGAKYEQYF. Here the CDR3 DNA reads TGCAGCGTTGGGGGGTTGCAGGGGGCGAAATACGAGCAGTACTTC.